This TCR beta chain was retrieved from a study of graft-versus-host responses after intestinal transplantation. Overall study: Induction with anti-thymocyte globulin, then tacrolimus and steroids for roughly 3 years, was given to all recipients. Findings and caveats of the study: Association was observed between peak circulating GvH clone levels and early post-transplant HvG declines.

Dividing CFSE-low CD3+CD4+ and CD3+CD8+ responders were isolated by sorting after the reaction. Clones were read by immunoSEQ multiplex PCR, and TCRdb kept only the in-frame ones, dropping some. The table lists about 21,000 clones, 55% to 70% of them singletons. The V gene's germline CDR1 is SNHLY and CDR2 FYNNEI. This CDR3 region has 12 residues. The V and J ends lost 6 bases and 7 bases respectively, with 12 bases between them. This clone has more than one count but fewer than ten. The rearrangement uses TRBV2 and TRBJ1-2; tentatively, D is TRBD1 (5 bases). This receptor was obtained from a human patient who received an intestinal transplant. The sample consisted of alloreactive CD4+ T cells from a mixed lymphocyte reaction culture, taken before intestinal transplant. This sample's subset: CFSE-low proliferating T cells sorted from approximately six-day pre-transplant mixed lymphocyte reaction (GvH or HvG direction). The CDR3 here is CASRAGSPGYTF. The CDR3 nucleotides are TGTGCCAGCAGAGCAGGGTCTCCTGGCTACACCTTC.